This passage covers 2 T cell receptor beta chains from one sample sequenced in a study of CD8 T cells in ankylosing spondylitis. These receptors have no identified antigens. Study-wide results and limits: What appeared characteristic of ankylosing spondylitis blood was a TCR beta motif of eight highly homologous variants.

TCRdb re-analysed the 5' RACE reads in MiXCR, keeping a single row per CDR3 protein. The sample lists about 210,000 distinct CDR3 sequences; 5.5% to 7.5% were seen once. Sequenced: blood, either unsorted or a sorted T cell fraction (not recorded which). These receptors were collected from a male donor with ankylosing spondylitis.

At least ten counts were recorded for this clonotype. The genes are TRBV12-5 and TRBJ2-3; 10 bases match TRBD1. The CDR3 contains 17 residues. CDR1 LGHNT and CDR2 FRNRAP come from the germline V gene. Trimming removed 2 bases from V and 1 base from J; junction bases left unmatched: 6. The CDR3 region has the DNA TGTGCTAGTGGTTTGCCCGGGACAGGGGTTGGCACAGATACGCAGTATTTT. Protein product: CASGLPGTGVGTDTQYF.

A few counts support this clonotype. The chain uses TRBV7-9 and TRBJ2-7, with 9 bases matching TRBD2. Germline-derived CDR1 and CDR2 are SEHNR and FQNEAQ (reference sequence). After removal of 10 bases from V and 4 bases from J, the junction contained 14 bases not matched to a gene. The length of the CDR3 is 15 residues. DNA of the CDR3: TGTGCCACCAGGGGCGAGACTAGCGGCCCTTACGAGCAGTACTTC. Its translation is CATRGETSGPYEQYF. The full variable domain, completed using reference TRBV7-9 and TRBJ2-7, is DTGVSQNPRHKITKRGQNVTFRCDPISEHNRLYWYRQTLGQGPEFLTYFQNEAQLEKSRLLSDRFSAERPKGSFSTLEIQRTEQGDSAMYLCATRGETSGPYEQYFGPGTRLTVT.